The following is a TCR beta chain sequence with its context. Antigen unknown. The record originates from a study of immune cell composition in non-small cell lung cancer. For the study at large: Histologic subtype was mainly adenocarcinoma or squamous cell carcinoma.

Measured with immunoSEQ multiplex PCR; TCRdb has only the in-frame clones, and not every one. Among 3,200 or so clones listed, 80% to 85% were seen once. This CDR3 has 14 amino acids. Looked up from germline, CDR1 is SGHTA and CDR2 is FQGTGA. Trimming stripped 6 bases from V and 2 bases from J, with 12 bases between. General observations from the study: Tumour TCR-beta clonality showed no significant link to smoking pack-years. In adenocarcinoma, maximal tumour-associated clone frequency tracked TIL tumour reactivity. Lung adenocarcinomas had lower top 10 clone scores and clonality than squamous tumours.

The chain has TRBV7-3 and TRBJ2-3; maybe TRBD2 (5 bases). The receptor comes from a human donor with non-small cell lung cancer. Sequenced: lung tumor tissue. CDR3 amino acids: CASRKDSNTDTQYF. The CDR3 DNA sequence: TGTGCCAGCAGGAAGGACTCGAACACAGATACGCAGTATTTT.